This TCR beta chain came from a study of identical twins. TCRdb itself ran the 5' RACE reads through MiXCR, one entry per CDR3 protein. The sample carries 500,000 to 650,000 distinct CDR3 sequences, under 25% recorded once. V lost 2 bases and J lost 8; bases outside the gene matches: 2. The CDR3 is 14 amino acids. Germline CDR1 and CDR2: LGHDT and YNNKEL (reference sequence). These data were also reused for a study on yellow fever vaccine responses in identical twins.

The chain recombines TRBV3-1 with TRBJ1-6; 8 bases are a match to TRBD1. Sequenced sample: CD4+ T cells sorted from blood. The clonotype was recovered from a woman aged 18-29 years in good health. In DNA, the CDR3 is TGTGCCAGCAGCCAACAGGGGGCCTATTCACCCCTCCACTTT. It is translated as CASSQQGAYSPLHF.